This TCR beta chain was captured by sequencing in a study of cytomegalovirus exposure and HLA in healthy donors. A multiplex PCR was run with 60 Vbeta primers and 13 Jbeta primers. Here immunoSEQ multiplex PCR was the method, and the copy in TCRdb shows in-frame clones only, minus some. Among around 100,000 clones listed, 70% to 85% were seen once. On this clone itself: Germline and junction disagree at one end, which may indicate a read error.

The CDR3 is 13 residues long. Germline CDR1 and CDR2: GTSNPN and SVGIG (reference sequence). Sequenced: PBMCs. This TCR derives from a woman in her thirties or forties in good health and CMV-seronegative. V gene TRBV30 combines with J gene TRBJ2-1, with D unclear. The CDR3 DNA sequence: TGTGCCTGGAGTGTTGGTGTCACTACTTATGAGATCTTC. Protein sequence: CAWSVGVTTYEIF.